This T cell receptor beta chain was sequenced during a study of yellow fever vaccine responses in identical twins. From the RT-PCR reads, TCRdb called clonotypes with MiXCR, one entry per CDR3 protein. In the table there are 3,000 to 4,000 distinct CDR3 sequences, around 83% of which are singletons. V was cut by 6 bases and J by 5 bases, with 13 bases left in between. This CDR3 has 13 amino acids. Germline V CDR1 and CDR2: SQVTM, ANQGSEA. About this clonotype: Its antigen is undetermined.

Study-wide points: Twins' vaccine T cell response reportedly seemed partly convergent, partly personalized.

This specimen consisted of T cells from blood (PBMCs), unsorted or a sorted subset (not recorded which), obtained before or after yellow fever vaccination (not recorded which). This TCR was recovered from a woman aged 18-35 years who received the yellow fever vaccine. This sequence joins TRBV29-1 and TRBJ2-2, with D unclear. The CDR3 sequence: CSVDWLKTGELFF. DNA for the CDR3: TGCAGCGTCGACTGGCTAAAGACCGGGGAGCTGTTTTTT.